This TCR beta chain was documented in a study of blood T cells in healthy people across ages. Study in general: Using template switching, researchers captured about one barcoded beta molecule for each two T cells.

Study-level findings and limits: PBMCs that were unsorted prevented a conclusive naive versus antigen-experienced comparison.

A word on this clonotype: The antigen remains unidentified.

The germline CDR1 and CDR2 sequences are SEHNR and FQNEAQ (reference sequence). The germline V and J ends were trimmed by 2 bases and 3 bases, with 13 bases remaining between them. CDR3 length: 15 amino acids. A second 7 to 11 cycle PCR used barcoded and J-beta primers. From each sample, at least 2.5 million paired-end reads containing CDR3 were obtained. In TCRdb, the 5' RACE reads were re-called with MiXCR into one record per CDR3 protein. The sample records some 800,000 distinct CDR3 sequences, more than 20% being singletons. A further study also used this sample, focusing on T cells of mothers and their children.

The source material was blood. The V and J genes are TRBV7-9 and TRBJ1-2, with D perhaps TRBD1 (6 bases). This TCR was sampled from a boy aged 10-17 years in good health. The CDR3 here is CASSLFVRGHYGYTF. CDR3 DNA: TGTGCCAGCAGCTTATTCGTCAGGGGACACTATGGCTACACCTTC. The complete variable domain, with remaining parts taken from reference TRBV7-9 and TRBJ1-2, reads DTGVSQNPRHKITKRGQNVTFRCDPISEHNRLYWYRQTLGQGPEFLTYFQNEAQLEKSRLLSDRFSAERPKGSFSTLEIQRTEQGDSAMYLCASSLFVRGHYGYTFGSGTRLTVV.